A selection of T cell receptor beta chains follows, all from one sample in a study of early T cells in non-severe SARS-CoV-2 infection. From the 5' RACE reads, TCRdb called clonotypes with MiXCR, one entry per CDR3 protein. Seen here are 35,000 to 50,000 distinct CDR3 sequences, around 6% observed once, and the top ten hold approximately 4%. Sequencing was performed on whole blood, taken at baseline. The source is an adult who was a healthcare worker with PCR-confirmed SARS-CoV-2 infection or an uninfected control (not recorded which). Both conserved end residues are part of each CDR3. Fields, in order: clone size, J gene, D gene, V gene, CDR3 DNA, CDR3 protein. The D gene is left open where the match is weak. Expanded clones are given a class, and other clones once, few, many or no size at all.

many,TRBJ2-1,.,TRBV19,TGTGCCAGTAGCATGGTTAGCGCCGCAAGAGAGCAGTTCTTC,CASSMVSAAREQFF
many,TRBJ2-2,TRBD1,TRBV7-3,TGTGCCAGCAGGGACAGGAGCACCGGGGAGCTGTTTTTT,CASRDRSTGELFF
.,TRBJ1-2,.,TRBV20-1,TGCAGTGCTAGGGGTCAGGGGCACGGCTACACCTTC,CSARGQGHGYTF
many,TRBJ2-7,TRBD2,TRBV30,TGTGCCTGGGTCCCCAGTGCGGGAGTGTACGAGCAGTACTTC,CAWVPSAGVYEQYF
many,TRBJ1-6,.,TRBV25-1,TGTGCCAGCCCCCCCCCCGACCCTCGGGGGTCACCCCTCCACTTT,CASPPPDPRGSPLHF
many,TRBJ2-2,.,TRBV29-1,TGCAGCGTTGTCTATCCGGGAAGGGACACCGGGGAGCTGTTTTTT,CSVVYPGRDTGELFF
medium-sized,TRBJ1-1,.,TRBV27,TGTGCCAGCAGTTTGACGGGACAACCTGGGGAAGCTTTCTTT,CASSLTGQPGEAFF
many,TRBJ1-1,.,TRBV4-1,TGCGCCAGCAGCCGCCAAGTGAACACTGAAGCTTTCTTT,CASSRQVNTEAFF
many,TRBJ2-7,TRBD2,TRBV20-1,TGCAGTGCTAGCACTAGCGGGAGGCCCTACGAGCAGTACTTC,CSASTSGRPYEQYF
many,TRBJ2-1,TRBD2,TRBV7-9,TGTGCCAGCAGTTACCCTGGACTAGCGGGGACCAATGAGCAGTTCTTC,CASSYPGLAGTNEQFF
few,TRBJ2-2,.,TRBV24-1,TGTGCCACCAGTGACGGGGGTGGCACCGGGGAGCTGTTTTTT,CATSDGGGTGELFF
few,TRBJ2-7,.,TRBV30,TGTGCCTGGGACCGGGGCTCCTACGAGCAGTACTTC,CAWDRGSYEQYF
many,TRBJ1-6,.,TRBV20-1,TGCAGTGCTAGAGCCAGGGAGGATTCACCCCTCCACTTT,CSARAREDSPLHF
many,TRBJ1-2,.,TRBV6-2/TRBV6-3,TGTGCCAGCAGCCTCCGATTCTATGGCTACACCTTC,CASSLRFYGYTF
many,TRBJ2-2,.,TRBV7-9,TGTGCCAGCAGTCCGCGGGCGTTGGGGCTGGGCACCGGGGAGCTGTTTTTT,CASSPRALGLGTGELFF
.,TRBJ2-1,.,TRBV2,TGTGCCAGCAGTCCCCGTAGCGGTTGGGGCCGGGGTGAGCAGTTCTTC,CASSPRSGWGRGEQFF
many,TRBJ1-2,.,TRBV27,TGTGCCAGCAGCTATTCGACTAACTATGGCTACACCTTC,CASSYSTNYGYTF
many,TRBJ1-2,.,TRBV19,TGTGCCAGTAGCCTTAGCGACACCGTTAACTATGGCTACACCTTC,CASSLSDTVNYGYTF
many,TRBJ1-4,TRBD1,TRBV12-3/TRBV12-4,TGTGCCAGCAGATGGGGACAGGGTTATAATGAAAAACTGTTTTTT,CASRWGQGYNEKLFF
many,TRBJ2-1,TRBD2,TRBV11-2,TGTGCCAGCAGCTTATTAGCACTAGCGGGCCACAATGAGCAGTTCTTC,CASSLLALAGHNEQFF
many,TRBJ2-7,TRBD1,TRBV29-1,TGCAGCGTTGAAGTACGTACAGGGGGGGAGCAGTACTTC,CSVEVRTGGEQYF
many,TRBJ1-2,.,TRBV5-6,TGTGCCAGCAGCTTGTGGAGGGGCAGCTACACCTTC,CASSLWRGSYTF
many,TRBJ2-7,.,TRBV4-1,TGCGCCAGCAGCCAAGCGCTTTCAGGCCCCAGGGCCAAAACTCAGTACTTC,CASSQALSGPRAKTQYF
.,TRBJ1-2,.,TRBV4-1,TGCGCCAGCAGCCAAGACCCTTGGGGGGCCGATTCGGGGATCTATGGCTACACCTTC,CASSQDPWGADSGIYGYTF
.,TRBJ1-2,TRBD1,TRBV28,TGTGCCAGCAGCCAAGGGGGCGCGAACTATGGCTACACCTTC,CASSQGGANYGYTF
many,TRBJ2-2,TRBD2,TRBV6-2/TRBV6-3,TGTGCCAGCAGTCGCGGTATAGCGGGAAACACCGGGGAGCTGTTTTTT,CASSRGIAGNTGELFF
.,TRBJ2-5,.,TRBV5-1,TGCGCCAGCAGCTCCCGTCGGATCCGTCTCCAAGAGACCCAGTACTTC,CASSSRRIRLQETQYF
many,TRBJ1-2,TRBD1,TRBV29-1,TGCAGCGTTTCTGAACAGGGGAAGGGCTATGGCTACACCTTC,CSVSEQGKGYGYTF
many,TRBJ2-3,.,TRBV4-2,TGTGCCAGCAGCCCGGGCGGGGAGGCAGATACGCAGTATTTT,CASSPGGEADTQYF
many,TRBJ1-1,.,TRBV12-3/TRBV12-4,TGTGCCAGCAGTTTTGATCCCGACGGTGAAGCTTTCTTT,CASSFDPDGEAFF
many,TRBJ2-1,.,TRBV6-2/TRBV6-3,TGTGCCAGCAGGAGGTCGGAGAGGGAGCAGTTCTTC,CASRRSEREQFF
many,TRBJ1-3,.,TRBV6-2/TRBV6-3,TGTGCCAGCAGTTACTCGGCCCTTTCAGGCACCATATATTTT,CASSYSALSGTIYF
many,TRBJ1-1,.,TRBV12-3/TRBV12-4,TGTGCCAGCAGTCATGGATACACTGAAGCTTTCTTT,CASSHGYTEAFF
many,TRBJ2-6,.,TRBV6-5,TGTGCCAGCAGGGCTCTGAGGACTGGGGCCAACGTCCTGACTTTC,CASRALRTGANVLTF
.,TRBJ1-4,TRBD1,TRBV19,TGTGCCAGTAGTCACGGGACAGGGGACGAAAAACTGTTTTTT,CASSHGTGDEKLFF
medium-sized,TRBJ2-1,TRBD2,TRBV7-2,TGTGCCAGCAGCCCCGGGACTAGCGTCTACAATGAGCAGTTCTTC,CASSPGTSVYNEQFF
.,TRBJ2-3,.,TRBV7-6,TGTGCCAGCAGCTTCGAGTCGGGGGCGCTCGGAGATACGCAGTATTTT,CASSFESGALGDTQYF
many,TRBJ1-5,.,TRBV19,TGTGCCAGTAGTATTCGACAGGATCAGCCCCAGCATTTT,CASSIRQDQPQHF
many,TRBJ2-1,TRBD2,TRBV6-6,TGTGCCAGCAGCACAGCGGGATTTCGGGAGCAGTTCTTC,CASSTAGFREQFF
many,TRBJ2-6,.,TRBV6-1,TGTGCCAGCACAGCTGGGGCCAACGTCCTGACTTTC,CASTAGANVLTF
many,TRBJ2-5,TRBD2,TRBV10-1,TGCGCCAGCAGTGAGTCGATTCCCGGGAGGGCAGGAGAGACCCAGTACTTC,CASSESIPGRAGETQYF
many,TRBJ2-7,TRBD1,TRBV6-5,TGTGCCAGCAGCCGGGGACAGGGGAGCTACGAGCAGTACTTC,CASSRGQGSYEQYF
many,TRBJ2-7,.,TRBV7-9,TGTGCCAGCAGAGCCGGGAGCAGTTACGAGCAGTACTTC,CASRAGSSYEQYF
.,TRBJ2-3,.,TRBV29-1,TGCAGCGACAAGGACGCAGATACGCAGTATTTT,CSDKDADTQYF
many,TRBJ2-1,TRBD2,TRBV27,TGTGCCAGCAGTCTTTCGACTAGCCATGAGCAGTTCTTC,CASSLSTSHEQFF